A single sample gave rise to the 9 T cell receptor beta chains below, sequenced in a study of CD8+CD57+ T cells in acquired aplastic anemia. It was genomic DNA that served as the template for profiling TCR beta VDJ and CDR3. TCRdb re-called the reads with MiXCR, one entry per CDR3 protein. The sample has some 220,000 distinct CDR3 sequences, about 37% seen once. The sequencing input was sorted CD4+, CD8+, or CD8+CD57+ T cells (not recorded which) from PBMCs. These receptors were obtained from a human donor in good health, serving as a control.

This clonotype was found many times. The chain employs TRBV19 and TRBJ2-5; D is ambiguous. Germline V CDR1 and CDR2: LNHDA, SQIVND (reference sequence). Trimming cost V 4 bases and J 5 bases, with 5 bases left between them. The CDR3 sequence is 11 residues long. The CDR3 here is CASSRRETQYF. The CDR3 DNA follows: TGTGCCAGTAGTAGGCGCGAGACCCAGTACTTC.

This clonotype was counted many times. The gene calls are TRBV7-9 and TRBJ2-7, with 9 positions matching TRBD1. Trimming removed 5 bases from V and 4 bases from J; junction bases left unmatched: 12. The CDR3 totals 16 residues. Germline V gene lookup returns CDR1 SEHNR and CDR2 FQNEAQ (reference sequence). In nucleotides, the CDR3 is TGTGCCAGCAGCCCAGCGCTGGACAGGGGAAAATACGAGCAGTACTTC. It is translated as CASSPALDRGKYEQYF.

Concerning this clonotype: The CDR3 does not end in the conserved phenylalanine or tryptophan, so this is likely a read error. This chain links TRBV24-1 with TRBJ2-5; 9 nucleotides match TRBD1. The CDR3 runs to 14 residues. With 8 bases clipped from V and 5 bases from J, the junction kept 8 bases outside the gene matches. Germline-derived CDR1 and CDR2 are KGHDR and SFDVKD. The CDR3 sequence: CATNPGQGGETQYL. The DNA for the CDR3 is TGTGCCACCAACCCGGGACAGGGCGGGGAGACCCAGTACCTC.

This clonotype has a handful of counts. The CDR3 loop is CATSGGLRADYNEQFF. The CDR3 region has the DNA TGTGCCACCAGCGGGGGCTTAAGAGCGGACTACAATGAGCAGTTCTTC. J is TRBJ2-1 and V is TRBV15; D possibly corresponds to TRBD1 (6 bases). V lost 5 bases to trimming and J lost 3 bases, with 17 bases between them. The CDR3 extends over 16 amino acids. Germline loops: CDR1 LNHNV, CDR2 YYDKDF (reference sequence).

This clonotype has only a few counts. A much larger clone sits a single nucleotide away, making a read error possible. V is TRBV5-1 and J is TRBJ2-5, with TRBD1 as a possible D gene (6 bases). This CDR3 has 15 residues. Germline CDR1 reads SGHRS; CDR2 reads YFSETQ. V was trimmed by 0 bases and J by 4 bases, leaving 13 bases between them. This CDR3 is CASSLGQAIRETQYF. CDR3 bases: TGCGCCAGCAGCTTGGGACAGGCCATACGAGAGACCCAGTACTTC.

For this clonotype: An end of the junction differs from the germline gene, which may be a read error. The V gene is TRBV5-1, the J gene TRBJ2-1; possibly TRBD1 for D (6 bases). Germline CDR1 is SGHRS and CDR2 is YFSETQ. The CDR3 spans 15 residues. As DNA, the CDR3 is TGCGCCAGCAGCTGGACAGCGAGCTCCTACAATGAGCAGTCCTTC. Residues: CASSWTASSYNEQSF.

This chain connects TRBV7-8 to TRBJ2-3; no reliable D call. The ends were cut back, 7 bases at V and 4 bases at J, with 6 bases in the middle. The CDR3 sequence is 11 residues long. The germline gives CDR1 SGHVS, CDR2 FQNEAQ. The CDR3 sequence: CASTSPDTQYF. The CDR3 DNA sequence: TGTGCCAGCACATCGCCAGATACGCAGTATTTT.

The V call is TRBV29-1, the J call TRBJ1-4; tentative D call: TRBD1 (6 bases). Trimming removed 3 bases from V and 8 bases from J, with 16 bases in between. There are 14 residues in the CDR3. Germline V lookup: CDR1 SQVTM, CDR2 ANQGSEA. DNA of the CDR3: TGCAGCGTTGATGGGGGGGCAGGGAAGGAAAAACTGTTTTTT. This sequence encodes CSVDGGAGKEKLFF.

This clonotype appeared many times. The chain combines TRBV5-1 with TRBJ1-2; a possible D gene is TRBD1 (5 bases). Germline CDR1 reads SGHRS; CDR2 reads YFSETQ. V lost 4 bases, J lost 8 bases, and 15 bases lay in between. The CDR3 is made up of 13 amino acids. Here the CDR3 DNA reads TGCGCCAGCAGCGAGCCCGGGACTCGGGGCTACACCTTC. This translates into CASSEPGTRGYTF.